Following are 22 T cell receptor beta chains from one sample sequenced in a study of blood T cells in healthy people across ages. Alongside a J-beta primer mix, a sample-barcoded 5' primer served in a second PCR lasting 7 to 11 cycles. TCRdb re-called the 5' RACE reads through MiXCR, storing one row per CDR3 protein. The table has about 780,000 distinct CDR3 sequences, 55% to 65% seen once; the top ten hold roughly a quarter. Sequencing was carried out using blood. The source of these receptors is a man under 40 in good health.

The chain employs TRBV4-3 and TRBJ2-5; 8 nucleotides agree with TRBD2. The trim removed 1 base at V and 0 bases at J, leaving 4 bases unmatched. CDR1 is LGHNA, CDR2 YSLEER, per germline. This CDR3 region has 16 residues. The CDR3 nucleotides are TGCGCCAGCAGCCAAGGCCGCGGGGGGTACCAAGAGACCCAGTACTTC. It encodes CASSQGRGGYQETQYF.

The chain employs TRBV20-1 and TRBJ1-3; the D gene is possibly TRBD1 (6 bases). Germline values: CDR1 DFQATT, CDR2 SNEGSKA (reference sequence). CDR3 length: 13 residues. V shed 3 bases and J shed 6 bases, with 12 bases lying between them. The CDR3 protein is CSARRGAENTIYF. For the CDR3, the DNA is TGCAGTGCTAGGCGGGGGGCAGAAAACACCATATATTTT.

The V and J genes are TRBV4-3 and TRBJ1-3, with D tentatively TRBD1 (6 bases). In germline, CDR1 is LGHNA, CDR2 YSLEER. The CDR3 is 16 residues long. V lost 4 bases and J lost 2, with 15 bases in between. CDR3 amino acids: CASSLNTGRAGNTIYF. CDR3 DNA sequence: TGCGCCAGCAGCCTCAACACAGGGAGGGCTGGAAACACCATATATTTT.

V gene TRBV6-2 or TRBV6-3 combines with J gene TRBJ1-2; D not resolved. Germline V CDR1 and CDR2: MNHEY, SVGEGT. The CDR3 covers 14 residues. V was shortened by 2 bases and J by 8 bases, with 15 bases between the two germline ends. CDR3 DNA: TGTGCCAGCAGTTACGAGTCAGCCTCATGGGGCTACACCTTC. Residues: CASSYESASWGYTF.

In its sample, this clonotype was seen a few times. The chain recombines TRBV20-1 with TRBJ1-4, with D unresolved. With 5 bases removed from V and 8 bases from J, the gap between germline ends came to 18 bases. The CDR3 has 14 amino acids. CDR1 is DFQATT, CDR2 SNEGSKA, per germline (reference sequence). CDR3 in amino acids: CSAPLRAGGEKLFF. CDR3 nucleotide sequence: TGCAGTGCTCCTCTAAGGGCTGGCGGCGAAAAACTGTTTTTT.

The chain carries TRBV9 and TRBJ2-3; 13 bases are shared with TRBD2. The ends lost 0 bases at V and 0 bases at J; junction bases unmatched: 4. Per the germline V gene, CDR1 is SGDLS and CDR2 is YYNGEE. This CDR3 is built from 18 residues. CDR3 loop: CASSVEGTSGVSTDTQYF. Here the CDR3 DNA reads TGTGCCAGCAGCGTAGAAGGGACTAGCGGGGTGAGCACAGATACGCAGTATTTT.

The V and J genes are TRBV20-1 and TRBJ1-2; 10 bases align to TRBD1. The CDR3 loop spans 16 amino acids. Germline V gene sequence: CDR1 DFQATT, CDR2 SNEGSKA (reference sequence). V lost 5 bases, J lost 4 bases, and 13 bases stayed unmatched. The CDR3 DNA reads TGCAGTGCTCCCCTTTCGGGGACAGGGGACTTCTATGGCTACACCTTC. Protein sequence: CSAPLSGTGDFYGYTF.

The chain has TRBV6-5 and TRBJ2-4, with D unclear. The J call is uncertain, as TRBJ2-7 better fits the DNA end. This CDR3 spans 13 amino acids. Germline CDR1 reads MNHEY; CDR2 reads SVGAGI. The CDR3 here is CASGRTVSYEQYF. CDR3 in DNA: TGTGCCAGCGGAAGGACGGTCTCCTACGAGCAGTACTTC.

The CDR3 spells CAGYVRALDRETQYF. The DNA of the CDR3 is TGTGCCGGATATGTACGGGCCCTCGACAGGGAGACCCAGTACTTC. The chain links TRBV19 to TRBJ2-7, with D maybe TRBD1 (6 bases). The J call may be incorrect, as the DNA end agrees better with TRBJ2-5. The CDR3 length is 15 residues. Germline loops: CDR1 LNHDA, CDR2 SQIVND (reference sequence).

V gene TRBV7-2 combines with J gene TRBJ2-5; D gene ambiguous. The CDR3 covers 16 residues. Trimming took off 1 base at V and 5 bases at J, with 17 bases between the two ends. Germline CDR1 and CDR2: SGHTA and FQGNSA. The CDR3 DNA is TGTGCCAGCAGCTTAGGTCCGAACGCCTACCCGGAGACCCAGTACTTC. It is translated as CASSLGPNAYPETQYF.

In its sample, this clonotype was seen a few times. The V gene is TRBV10-3, the J gene TRBJ2-4; D might be TRBD1 or TRBD2, each matching 5 bases. The germline CDR1 and CDR2 sequences are ENHRY and SYGVKD. CDR3 length: 14 residues. The ends were cut back, 11 bases at V and 13 bases at J, with 27 bases in the middle. The CDR3 region is CASLNQGPTREQYF. In nucleotides, the CDR3 is TGTGCCTCCCTAAATCAGGGTCCAACTAGGGAGCAGTACTTC.

The V and J genes are TRBV18 and TRBJ2-3; D gene unclear. CDR3 size: 14 residues. Germline values: CDR1 KGHSH, CDR2 LQKENI. V was clipped by 3 bases and J by 4 bases, with 11 bases between them. The CDR3 coding sequence is TGTGCCAGCTCACCTGTCTCGTTCTCAGATACGCAGTATTTT. Translated: CASSPVSFSDTQYF.

This clonotype came up once. This chain links TRBV5-6 with TRBJ2-4; tentatively, D is TRBD1 (6 bases). This CDR3 spans 14 amino acids. The V end lost 1 base, the J end lost 2 bases, and 7 bases lay between the germline ends. CDR1 is SGHDT and CDR2 is YYEEEE in the germline V gene. CDR3 in DNA: TGTGCCAGCAGCTTGAGGGGGTCCAAAAACATTCAGTACTTC. The encoded protein is CASSLRGSKNIQYF.

This clonotype turned up a few times. J is TRBJ2-3 and V is TRBV7-9, with 8 bases that match TRBD1. Germline values: CDR1 SEHNR, CDR2 FQNEAQ (reference sequence). This CDR3 region has 13 residues. Trimming cost V 6 bases and J 8 bases; bases outside gene matches: 7. Here the CDR3 reads CASSAGGEATQYF. The CDR3, as DNA: TGTGCCAGCAGTGCAGGGGGCGAAGCTACGCAGTATTTT.

This clonotype occurred a few times. The genes are TRBV6-1 and TRBJ2-7, with TRBD1 matching over 7 bases. The CDR3 is 14 residues long. J lost 3 bases, V lost 4 bases, and 6 bases had no gene match. Germline V lookup: CDR1 MNHNS, CDR2 SASEGT. CDR3 bases: TGTGCCAGCAGTGCCGGACAGGTGTACTACGAGCAGTACTTC. It specifies CASSAGQVYYEQYF.

V gene TRBV6-6 combines with J gene TRBJ1-4, with TRBD1 matching 8 bases. Trimming at V came to 5 bases and at J to 3 bases, leaving 5 bases not matched to a gene. This CDR3 contains 15 residues. Germline V CDR1 and CDR2: MNHNY, SVGAGI (reference sequence). The CDR3, as DNA: TGTGCCAGCAGTCGACAGGGGACGTCTAATGAAAAACTGTTTTTT. This sequence encodes CASSRQGTSNEKLFF.

This clonotype has only one observation. The chain has TRBV2 and TRBJ1-2, with D unresolved. In germline, CDR1 is SNHLY, CDR2 FYNNEI. The CDR3 runs to 12 residues. The CDR3 spells CAIQTIDYGYTF. CDR3 bases: TGTGCTATACAGACCATAGACTATGGCTACACCTTC. Filled out from reference TRBV2 and TRBJ1-2, the complete variable domain reads EPEVTQTPSHQVTQMGQEVILRCVPISNHLYFYWYRQILGQKVEFLVSFYNNEISEKSEIFDDQFSVERPDGSNFTLKIRSTKLEDSAMYFCAIQTIDYGYTFGSGTRLTVV.

The chain combines TRBV12-3 or TRBV12-4 with TRBJ2-3; D might be TRBD1 (6 bases). Trimming shortened V by 3 bases and J by 7 bases, and 17 bases separated the two germline ends. This CDR3 has 15 residues. The CDR3 DNA reads TGTGCCAGCAGTTTGTCCGGGACATCGGTACATACGCAGTATTTT. Protein: CASSLSGTSVHTQYF.

This rearrangement joins TRBV12-3 or TRBV12-4 to TRBJ1-2; the match to TRBD1 covers 8 bases. CDR3 length equals 15 residues. V gave up 5 bases and J gave up 2 bases; unmatched junction bases: 7. CDR3 sequence reads: CASSPRTGPNYGYTF. CDR3 sequence (DNA): TGTGCCAGCAGTCCGCGGACAGGGCCCAACTATGGCTACACCTTC.

The chain couples TRBV9 to TRBJ2-4; D is ambiguous. This CDR3 is built from 14 residues. Trimming took 0 bases from V and 6 from J, leaving 10 bases between them. Looked up from germline, CDR1 is SGDLS and CDR2 is YYNGEE. As DNA, the CDR3 is TGTGCCAGCAGCGTAGGGAATCTTGGAAACATTCAGTACTTC. Its translation is CASSVGNLGNIQYF.

This clonotype turned up a few times. This sequence joins TRBV9 and TRBJ1-2, with no clear D. The CDR3 extends over 12 amino acids. V lost 4 bases and J 8 bases, leaving 12 bases between the germline ends. Germline loops: CDR1 SGDLS, CDR2 YYNGEE. CDR3 DNA: TGTGCCAGCAGCCCCGGACTGCGGGGCTACACCTTC. This gives the protein CASSPGLRGYTF. Full variable domain (rest looked up from reference TRBV9 and TRBJ1-2): DSGVTQTPKHLITATGQRVTLRCSPRSGDLSVYWYQQSLDQGLQFLIQYYNGEERAKGNILERFSAQQFPDLHSELNLSSLELGDSALYFCASSPGLRGYTFGSGTRLTVV.

This chain connects TRBV20-1 to TRBJ2-1, with D possibly TRBD2 on 6 matching bases. With 0 bases removed from V and 5 bases from J, the gap between germline ends came to 14 bases. This CDR3 has 15 amino acids. Germline V gene data show CDR1 as DFQATT and CDR2 as SNEGSKA (reference sequence). CDR3 loop: CSARDPGLANNEQFF. For the CDR3, the DNA is TGCAGTGCTAGAGATCCGGGCCTAGCGAACAATGAGCAGTTCTTC.